Following are 29 T cell receptor beta chains from one sample sequenced in a study of human T cells and chemical hapten exposure. Described time point: patch test 1, 2 weeks after DPC sensitization. Treatment of the sample: therapeutic diphenylcyclopropenone sensitization with weekly scalp DPC. TCRdb reprocessed the RACE reads with MiXCR, giving one entry per CDR3 protein. The repertoire consists of around 74,000 distinct CDR3 sequences, with around 30% occurring once and the leading ten covering over 7.5%. This sample comprised whole blood, obtained in connection with sensitization to the hapten diphenylcyclopropenone (DPC). The receptors shown here come from a middle-aged man with alopecia areata. Some clones in this sample may be carry-over from other donors' samples.

This clonotype occurred a few times. This rearrangement joins TRBV6-5 to TRBJ1-6; 8 bases agree with TRBD1. CDR3 length: 17 amino acids. Trimming at V came to 5 bases and at J to 10 bases, leaving 16 bases not matched to a gene. The V gene's germline CDR1 is MNHEY and CDR2 SVGAGI. CDR3 coding DNA: TGTGCCAGCAGTCCGAAAGGGGTACCAGGGGGCCGCTCACCCCTCCACTTT. Protein product: CASSPKGVPGGRSPLHF.

Remarks on this clonotype: The germline gene is not matched at one end of the junction; a read error may be the cause. CDR3 in amino acids: CASSLGPLVTETFF. CDR3 bases: TGTGCCAGCAGCTTAGGGCCACTGGTTACTGAAACTTTCTTT. The chain links TRBV11-2 to TRBJ1-1; D is unresolved. CDR1 and CDR2 (germline): SGHAT, FQNNGV. The CDR3 totals 14 residues. The full variable domain, in which reference TRBV11-2 and TRBJ1-1 provide the parts outside the CDR3, is EAGVAQSPRYKIIEKRQSVAFWCNPISGHATLYWYQQILGQGPKLLIQFQNNGVVDDSQLPKDRFSAERLKGVDSTLKIQPAKLEDSAVYLCASSLGPLVTETFFGQGTRLTVV.

This clonotype was picked up a small number of times. The chain uses TRBV28 and TRBJ2-5, with TRBD2 matching over 8 bases. Germline V gene lookup returns CDR1 MDHEN and CDR2 SYDVKM. This CDR3 comprises 17 residues. V lost 6 bases to trimming and J lost 3 bases; unmatched junction nucleotides: 15. The CDR3 sequence: CASRSLRLAGPKETQYF. In DNA, the CDR3 is TGTGCCAGCAGATCCCTTAGGCTAGCGGGCCCCAAAGAGACCCAGTACTTC.

The table lists this clonotype with a few counts. This chain links TRBV30 with TRBJ1-1; 7 nucleotides line up with TRBD1. The germline V gene encodes CDR1 GTSNPN and CDR2 SVGIG (reference sequence). The V and J ends lost 3 bases and 6 bases, in that order; junction bases with no gene match: 4. The CDR3 consists of 12 residues. CDR3 sequence reads: CAWRSGGSEAFF. The CDR3 nucleotides read TGTGCCTGGAGGTCAGGGGGTTCTGAAGCTTTCTTT.

This clonotype has just a few counts. V gene TRBV5-1 combines with J gene TRBJ2-7; TRBD1 matches 7 bases. J lost 2 bases, V lost 7 bases, and 9 bases had no gene match. Germline values: CDR1 SGHRS, CDR2 YFSETQ. The CDR3 has 14 residues. The CDR3 region is CASCQGQLTYEQYF. The CDR3 bases are TGCGCCAGCTGCCAGGGACAGCTCACCTACGAGCAGTACTTC.

This clonotype was seen a few times. V and J are TRBV3-1 and TRBJ2-1, with D perhaps matching TRBD2 (5 bases). This CDR3 region has 16 residues. Trimming removed 1 base at V and 4 bases at J, with 14 bases between. Germline assignment: CDR1 LGHDT and CDR2 YNNKEL (reference sequence). The chain's CDR3 is CASSQGTEEVYNEQFF. Written as DNA, the CDR3 is TGTGCCAGCAGCCAAGGGACGGAGGAAGTGTACAATGAGCAGTTCTTC.

This clonotype was counted only a few times. The J gene is TRBJ1-2, the V gene TRBV6-2 or TRBV6-3; D ambiguous. The CDR3 runs 14 residues. CDR1 MNHEY and CDR2 SVGEGT come from the germline V gene. Trimming took 6 bases from V and 6 from J, leaving 17 bases between them. This chain's CDR3 is CASSQIDRYDGYTF. CDR3 nucleotide sequence: TGTGCCAGCAGCCAGATCGACCGTTATGATGGCTACACCTTC.

This clonotype was picked up a small number of times. The gene calls are TRBV5-5 and TRBJ2-2; 9 bases line up with TRBD2. This CDR3 contains 16 residues. V shed 0 bases, J shed 7 bases, and the junction held 7 bases outside the gene matches. Germline CDR1 is SGHKS and CDR2 is YYEKEE (reference sequence). CDR3 nucleotide sequence: TGTGCCAGCAGCTTGGGAGTAGCGGGAGAGGGCGGGGAGCTGTTTTTT. Protein sequence: CASSLGVAGEGGELFF.

The chain carries TRBV7-9 and TRBJ2-3; D possibly corresponds to TRBD2 (6 bases). The CDR3 spans 16 residues. CDR1 and CDR2 (germline): SEHNR, FQNEAQ (reference sequence). Between the trimmed V and J ends, which lost 4 bases and 0 bases, there was a span of 14 bases. CDR3 in DNA: TGTGCCAGCAGCTCATACTCCGCGGGGAGCACAGATACGCAGTATTTT. This sequence encodes CASSSYSAGSTDTQYF. Full variable domain (rest looked up from reference TRBV7-9 and TRBJ2-3): DTGVSQNPRHKITKRGQNVTFRCDPISEHNRLYWYRQTLGQGPEFLTYFQNEAQLEKSRLLSDRFSAERPKGSFSTLEIQRTEQGDSAMYLCASSSYSAGSTDTQYFGPGTRLTVL.

This clonotype was detected a few times. The CDR3 reads CAISELLADYEQYF. For the CDR3, the DNA is TGTGCCATCAGTGAGTTACTAGCGGACTACGAGCAGTACTTC. This rearrangement joins TRBV10-3 to TRBJ2-7; 8 bases fit TRBD2. Germline loops: CDR1 ENHRY, CDR2 SYGVKD. CDR3 size: 14 residues. Losses at the gene ends were 1 base for V and 3 bases for J; bases not matched to a gene: 2.

Note on this clonotype: It is likely a read error, because the conserved phenylalanine at the end of the CDR3 is missing. The V call is TRBV28, the J call TRBJ2-7, with D perhaps being TRBD1 or TRBD2 (5 bases each). From germline, CDR1 is MDHEN and CDR2 SYDVKM. The CDR3 contains 12 residues. V shed 5 bases and J shed 7 bases, with 12 bases lying between them. The CDR3 DNA sequence: TGTGCCAGCAGTCAAGGGACCCTGGAGCAGTACCTC. Translation gives CASSQGTLEQYL.

The chain is built from TRBV2 and TRBJ2-3, with D maybe TRBD2 (7 bases). The CDR3 spans 15 residues. The V and J ends lost 6 bases and 5 bases respectively, with 18 bases between them. Germline lookup yields CDR1 SNHLY and CDR2 FYNNEI. The CDR3 sequence is CASRRGGPIKDTQYF. CDR3 nucleotides: TGTGCCAGCAGGAGGGGGGGGCCAATTAAAGATACGCAGTATTTT. The full variable domain, in which reference TRBV2 and TRBJ2-3 provide the parts outside the CDR3, is EPEVTQTPSHQVTQMGQEVILRCVPISNHLYFYWYRQILGQKVEFLVSFYNNEISEKSEIFDDQFSVERPDGSNFTLKIRSTKLEDSAMYFCASRRGGPIKDTQYFGPGTRLTVL.

Turning to this clonotype: Possible read error: a much larger clone is one base away. The chain links TRBV7-2 to TRBJ1-1; weak D call: TRBD1 (5 bases). The CDR3 is made up of 14 amino acids. V was clipped by 4 bases and J by 12 bases, with 21 bases between them. Germline CDR1 reads SGHTA; CDR2 reads FQGNSA. CDR3 bases: TGTGCCAGCAGCTCCCCCCGGGGCCGAGGCGAAACTTTCTTT. Its protein product is CASSSPRGRGETFF.

This chain uses TRBV7-9 with TRBJ1-1; weak D call: TRBD1 (6 bases). The CDR3 contains 14 residues. Looked up from germline, CDR1 is SEHNR and CDR2 is FQNEAQ (reference sequence). V was cut by 2 bases and J by 2 bases, with 9 bases left in between. CDR3 in DNA: TGTGCCAGCAGCTTATCAGGGGTCAACACTGAAGCTTTCTTT. Amino acid sequence: CASSLSGVNTEAFF.

This chain joins TRBV6-1 and TRBJ1-1, with a weak D call TRBD1 (5 bases). V lost 4 bases to trimming and J lost 1 base, with 10 bases between them. CDR3 size: 14 residues. The V gene's germline CDR1 is MNHNS and CDR2 SASEGT. CDR3 DNA sequence: TGTGCCAGCAGTGCACAGGCCGCGAACACTGAAGCTTTCTTT. Translation: CASSAQAANTEAFF.

The V gene is TRBV28, the J gene TRBJ2-4, with 8 bases that match TRBD1. Germline V gene data show CDR1 as MDHEN and CDR2 as SYDVKM. CDR3 length: 14 amino acids. The J segment lost 8 bases and the V segment lost 4 bases, leaving 7 bases of the junction unmatched. The DNA of the CDR3 is TGTGCCAGCAGTTCGACAGGGGATGAGGACATTCAGTACTTC. Its translation is CASSSTGDEDIQYF.

This clonotype was seen more than once but under ten times. The chain links TRBV13 to TRBJ2-3; 8 positions match TRBD1. Germline trimming cut 5 bases from V and 0 bases from J; bases unmatched to any gene: 7. CDR3 length equals 16 residues. Germline assignment: CDR1 PRHDT and CDR2 FYEKMQ (reference sequence). CDR3 sequence: CASSTWTGRSTDTQYF. The CDR3 region has the DNA TGTGCCAGCAGCACCTGGACAGGGAGAAGCACAGATACGCAGTATTTT.

The V gene is TRBV7-2, the J gene TRBJ2-7; 7 nucleotides match TRBD2. The junction had 15 bases not matched to a gene; V was cut back by 0 bases and J by 7 bases. The CDR3 spans 17 residues. In germline, CDR1 is SGHTA, CDR2 FQGNSA. CDR3 sequence reads: CASSLATHWAGAREQYF. CDR3 DNA: TGTGCCAGCAGCTTAGCGACTCACTGGGCGGGAGCACGGGAGCAGTACTTC.

The rearrangement uses TRBV9 and TRBJ2-3; a possible D gene is TRBD2 (5 bases). Germline CDR1 SGDLS, CDR2 YYNGEE. With 1 base removed from V and 0 bases from J, the gap between germline ends came to 12 bases. The CDR3 extends over 16 amino acids. The CDR3 loop reads CASSVNEGTSTDTQYF. CDR3 DNA sequence: TGTGCCAGCAGCGTAAATGAGGGCACTAGCACAGATACGCAGTATTTT.

In its sample, this clonotype was seen a few times. The chain carries TRBV12-3 or TRBV12-4 and TRBJ1-2; D is unresolved. V gave up 4 bases and J gave up 2 bases, with 5 bases separating them. The CDR3 loop spans 12 amino acids. CDR3 region: CASSYTNYGYTF. The CDR3 DNA reads TGTGCCAGCAGTTATACCAACTATGGCTACACCTTC.

This clonotype turned up a few times. The rearrangement uses TRBV5-1 and TRBJ2-7; TRBD2 aligns across 14 bases. This CDR3 comprises 15 residues. V lost 0 bases to trimming and J lost 4 bases; unmatched junction nucleotides: 0. Germline CDR1 SGHRS, CDR2 YFSETQ. DNA of the CDR3: TGCGCCAGCAGCTTGGGGACTAGCGGGAGGTACGAGCAGTACTTC. Translating gives CASSLGTSGRYEQYF. Full variable domain (missing parts from reference TRBV5-1 and TRBJ2-7): KAGVTQTPRYLIKTRGQQVTLSCSPISGHRSVSWYQQTPGQGLQFLFEYFSETQRNKGNFPGRFSGRQFSNSRSEMNVSTLELGDSALYLCASSLGTSGRYEQYFGPGTRLTVT.

The rearrangement joins TRBV29-1 to TRBJ2-2, with D perhaps TRBD1 or TRBD2 (6 bases each). Trimming pared 4 bases from V and 1 base from J, leaving 13 bases between. The CDR3 contains 15 residues. Germline-derived CDR1 and CDR2 are SQVTM and ANQGSEA. In DNA form, the CDR3 reads TGCAGCGTTGCGGCGGGACAAAGGAACACCGGGGAGCTGTTTTTT. Protein: CSVAAGQRNTGELFF.

This chain joins TRBV20-1 and TRBJ2-1, with D possibly being TRBD2 (6 bases). The CDR3 length is 14 residues. Trimming took off 5 bases at V and 12 bases at J, with 23 bases between the two ends. In germline, CDR1 is DFQATT, CDR2 SNEGSKA (reference sequence). Here the CDR3 DNA reads TGCAGTGCTGCACCCGGGACTCAAGTGATCGTGCAGTTCTTC. This sequence encodes CSAAPGTQVIVQFF.

The chain employs TRBV27 and TRBJ2-1; the match to TRBD2 covers 8 bases. CDR1 and CDR2 (germline): MNHEY, SMNVEV (reference sequence). The CDR3 is 16 amino acids. J gave up 7 bases and V 5 bases, and 13 bases lay outside the gene matches. Here the CDR3 reads CASSPTLWLAGNEQFF. CDR3 in DNA: TGTGCCAGCAGTCCGACCTTGTGGTTAGCGGGGAATGAGCAGTTCTTC.

The chain recombines TRBV6-5 with TRBJ1-2; 9 nucleotides match TRBD1. In germline, CDR1 is MNHEY, CDR2 SVGAGI. After removal of 8 bases from V and 6 bases from J, the junction contained 22 bases not matched to a gene. The CDR3 contains 18 residues. Written as DNA, the CDR3 is TGTGCCAGCGGGCTCTTGGGGACAGGGAATAGCTGGCCGGATGGCTACACCTTC. Amino acid sequence: CASGLLGTGNSWPDGYTF.

This clonotype has only a few counts. This sequence joins TRBV3-1 and TRBJ2-1; no reliable D call. Germline-derived CDR1 and CDR2 are LGHDT and YNNKEL (reference sequence). Trimming left V 0 bases short and J 0 bases short, with 9 bases between. The CDR3 has 16 amino acids. The CDR3 region is CASSQEFGDSYNEQFF. CDR3 in DNA: TGTGCCAGCAGCCAAGAATTTGGGGACTCCTACAATGAGCAGTTCTTC.

This clonotype was picked up many times. This sequence joins TRBV20-1 and TRBJ2-1; a weak D match, TRBD2 (6 bases). CDR1 DFQATT and CDR2 SNEGSKA come from the germline V gene (reference sequence). V lost 1 base, J lost 1 base, and 20 bases lay in between. The CDR3 is 18 amino acids. For the CDR3, the DNA is TGCAGTGCTAGAGGGGCGGAGGGGAGCTTTTTTTCCTACAATGAGCAGTTCTTC. Translation: CSARGAEGSFFSYNEQFF.

There are a few counts of this clonotype. Mismatch with germline at one junction end may stem from a read error. V gene TRBV4-3 combines with J gene TRBJ2-3, with a possible D match to TRBD2 (6 bases). Germline lookup yields CDR1 LGHNA and CDR2 YSLEER. CDR3 size: 17 residues. CDR3 residues: CASSQDSWRAKTDTQYF. The DNA for the CDR3 is TGTGCCAGCAGCCAAGATAGCTGGAGGGCTAAAACAGATACGCAGTATTTT.

The chain couples TRBV6-2 or TRBV6-3 to TRBJ2-5; D gene unclear. The V gene's germline CDR1 is MNHEY and CDR2 SVGEGT. V gave up 3 bases and J gave up 1 base, with 6 bases separating them. The CDR3 runs 13 residues. Here the CDR3 reads CASSYGFQETQYF. CDR3 coding DNA: TGTGCCAGCAGTTATGGGTTCCAAGAGACCCAGTACTTC.